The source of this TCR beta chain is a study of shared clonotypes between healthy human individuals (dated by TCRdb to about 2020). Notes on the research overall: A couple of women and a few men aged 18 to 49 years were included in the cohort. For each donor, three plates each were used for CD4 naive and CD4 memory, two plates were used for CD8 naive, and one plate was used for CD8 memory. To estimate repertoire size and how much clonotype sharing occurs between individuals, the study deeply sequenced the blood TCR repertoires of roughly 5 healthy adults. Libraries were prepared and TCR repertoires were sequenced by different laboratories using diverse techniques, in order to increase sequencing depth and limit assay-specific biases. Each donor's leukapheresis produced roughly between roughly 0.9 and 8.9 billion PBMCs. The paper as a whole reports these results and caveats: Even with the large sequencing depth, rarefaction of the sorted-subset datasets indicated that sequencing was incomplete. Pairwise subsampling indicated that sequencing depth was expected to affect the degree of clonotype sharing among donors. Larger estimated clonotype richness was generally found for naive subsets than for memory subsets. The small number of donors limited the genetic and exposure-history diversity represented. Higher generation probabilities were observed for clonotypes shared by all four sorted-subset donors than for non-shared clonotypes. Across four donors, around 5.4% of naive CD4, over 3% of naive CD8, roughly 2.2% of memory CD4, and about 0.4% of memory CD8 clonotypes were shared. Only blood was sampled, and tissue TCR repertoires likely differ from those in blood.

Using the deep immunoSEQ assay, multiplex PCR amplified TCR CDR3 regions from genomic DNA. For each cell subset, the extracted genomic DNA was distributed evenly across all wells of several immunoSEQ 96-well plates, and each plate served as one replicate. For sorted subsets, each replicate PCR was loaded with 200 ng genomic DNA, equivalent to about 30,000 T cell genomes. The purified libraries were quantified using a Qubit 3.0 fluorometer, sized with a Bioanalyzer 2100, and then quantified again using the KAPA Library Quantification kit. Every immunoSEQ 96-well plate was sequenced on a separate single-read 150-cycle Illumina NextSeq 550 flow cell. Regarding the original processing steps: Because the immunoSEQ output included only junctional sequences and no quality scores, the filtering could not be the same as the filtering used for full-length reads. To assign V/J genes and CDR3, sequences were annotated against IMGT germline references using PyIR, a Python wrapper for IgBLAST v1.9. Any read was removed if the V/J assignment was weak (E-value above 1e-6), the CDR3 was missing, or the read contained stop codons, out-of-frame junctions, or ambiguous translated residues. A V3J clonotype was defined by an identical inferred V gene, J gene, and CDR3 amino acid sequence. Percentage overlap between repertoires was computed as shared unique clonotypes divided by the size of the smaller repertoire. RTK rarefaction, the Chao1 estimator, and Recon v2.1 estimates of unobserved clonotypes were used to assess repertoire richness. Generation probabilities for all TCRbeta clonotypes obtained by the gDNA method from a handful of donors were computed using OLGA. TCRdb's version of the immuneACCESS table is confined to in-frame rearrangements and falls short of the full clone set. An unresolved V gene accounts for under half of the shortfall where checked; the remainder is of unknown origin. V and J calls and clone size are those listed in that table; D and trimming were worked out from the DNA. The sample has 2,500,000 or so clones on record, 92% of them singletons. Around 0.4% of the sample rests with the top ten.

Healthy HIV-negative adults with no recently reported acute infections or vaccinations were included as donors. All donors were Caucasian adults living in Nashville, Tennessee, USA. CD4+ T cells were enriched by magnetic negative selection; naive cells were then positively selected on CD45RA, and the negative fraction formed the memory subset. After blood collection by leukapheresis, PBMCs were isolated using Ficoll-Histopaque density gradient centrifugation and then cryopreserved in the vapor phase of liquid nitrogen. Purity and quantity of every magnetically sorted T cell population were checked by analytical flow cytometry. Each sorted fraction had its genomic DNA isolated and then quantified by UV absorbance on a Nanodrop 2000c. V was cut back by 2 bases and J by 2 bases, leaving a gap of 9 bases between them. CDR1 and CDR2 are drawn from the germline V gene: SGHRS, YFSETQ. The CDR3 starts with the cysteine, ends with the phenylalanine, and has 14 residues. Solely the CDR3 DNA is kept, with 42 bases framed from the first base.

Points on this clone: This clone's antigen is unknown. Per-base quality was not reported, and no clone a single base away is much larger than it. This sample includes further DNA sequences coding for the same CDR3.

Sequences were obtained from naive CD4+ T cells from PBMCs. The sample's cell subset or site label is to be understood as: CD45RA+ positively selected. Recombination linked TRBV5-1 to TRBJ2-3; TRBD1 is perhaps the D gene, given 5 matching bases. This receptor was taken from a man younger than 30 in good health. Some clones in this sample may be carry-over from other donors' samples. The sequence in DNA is TGCGCCAGCAGCTTTGCAGGGATCACAGATACGCAGTATTTT. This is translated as CASSFAGITDTQYF. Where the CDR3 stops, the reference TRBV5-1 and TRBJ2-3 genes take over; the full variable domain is KAGVTQTPRYLIKTRGQQVTLSCSPISGHRSVSWYQQTPGQGLQFLFEYFSETQRNKGNFPGRFSGRQFSNSRSEMNVSTLELGDSALYLCASSFAGITDTQYFGPGTRLTVL.